This T cell receptor (beta chain) was captured by sequencing in a study of blood T cell repertoires in COVID-19. Per the original data handling: Reference gene primer amplification gave estimated nucleated cell counts. Profiled with immunoSEQ multiplex PCR; TCRdb holds only in-frame clones, not every one. The V and J calls and clone size were taken over from that table, and D and trimming were inferred from the DNA. The table records 190,000 or so clones, about 88% of them present only once. The receptor comes from a woman aged 30 to 39 with active or convalescent COVID-19. The sequencing input was peripheral blood.

The CDR3 DNA follows: TGTGCCAGCAGCCGACAGGGACGCTATGGCTACACCTTC. Protein sequence: CASSRQGRYGYTF. The chain joins TRBV12-3 or TRBV12-4 to TRBJ1-2; 7 bases fit TRBD1. This CDR3 region has 13 residues. V lost 6 bases to trimming and J lost 4 bases; unmatched junction nucleotides: 5.